This T cell receptor beta chain stems from a study of blood T cell repertoires in COVID-19. The length of the CDR3 is 15 residues. Germline loops: CDR1 SGHAT, CDR2 FQNNGV. Sequencing was performed with immunoSEQ multiplex PCR; in TCRdb, only in-frame clones are kept and a portion is missing. The data hold approximately 220,000 clones, with 81% observed a single time. Of note for this clone: Sequence at one end of the junction differs from germline and may be a read error.

The chain links TRBV11-2 to TRBJ1-4; TRBD1 matches 7 bases. The sequence was collected from an elderly woman with acute or convalescent COVID-19. Material for sequencing was peripheral blood. The CDR3 DNA sequence: TGTGCCGGCAGCCAATCATACCGACAGGGTGAAAAACTGTTTTTT. Encoded protein: CAGSQSYRQGEKLFF.